This T cell receptor (beta chain) was documented in a study of T cell responses to AZD1222 COVID-19 vaccine. Study-wide points: It should be noted that donors were predominantly white British and more often female, and clonal diversity was possibly underestimated. Breadth and depth of Spike-specific TCRs rose after two AZD1222 doses. Repertoire sampling happened only post peak T cell response.

CDR1 and CDR2 from the germline V gene are MNHEY and SVGAGI. V was trimmed by 6 bases and J by 6 bases, leaving 17 bases between them. The length of the CDR3 is 14 residues. In regard to this clone: Its antigen is still unknown.

Profiling relied on immunoSEQ multiplex PCR, and the TCRdb table lists in-frame clones only, not all of them. Of about 170,000 clones listed, approximately 95% are singletons. V is TRBV6-5 and J is TRBJ1-2; perhaps TRBD1 as D (6 bases). The material sequenced was peripheral blood, taken on day 0 of AZD1222 vaccination. This receptor was taken from an adult in good health. The CDR3 nucleotides read TGTGCCAGCAGCTTGGGGGGACAAGGTCATGGCTACACCTTC. Translated: CASSLGGQGHGYTF.